The rows below give T cell receptor beta chains drawn from one sample of a study of T cells in narcolepsy. Profiled with immunoSEQ multiplex PCR; TCRdb holds only in-frame clones, not every one. The data hold 15,000 to 20,000 clones, with 72% observed a single time. Sequenced sample: CD45RA- memory CD8+ T cells from PBMCs. These receptors all come from a human donor with narcolepsy. CDR3s include the opening cysteine and the closing phenylalanine or tryptophan. The D gene is left open where the match is weak. Some rows mark clone size as missing; the rest say once, few, many or name a class of expanded clone.

>TRBJ1-1|TRBV4-3|-|few
TGCGCCAGCAGCCTGACTACGAACACTGAAGCTTTCTTT
CASSLTTNTEAFF
>TRBJ1-1|TRBV7-6|-|-
TGTGCCAGCAGCTTAGATAGGGGAGTGAACACTGAAGCTTTCTTT
CASSLDRGVNTEAFF
>TRBJ1-1|TRBV6-4|-|-
TGTGCCAGCAGTGACTCGGTGGGGCGTACTGAAGCTTTCTTT
CASSDSVGRTEAFF
>TRBJ1-4|TRBV7-9|-|few
TGTGCCAGCAGCCCCGATGCAACTAATGAAAAACTGTTTTTT
CASSPDATNEKLFF
>TRBJ1-6|TRBV4-1|-|-
TGCGCCAGCAGCCAAGATACATCCATGGCGGTTTATAATTCACCCCTCCACTTT
CASSQDTSMAVYNSPLHF
>TRBJ2-7|TRBV4-1|-|-
TGCGCCAGCAGCCGGGGGTCTTACTCCTACGAGCAGTACTTC
CASSRGSYSYEQYF
>TRBJ2-7|TRBV4-1|-|-
TGCGCCAGCAGCCAAGGGGATAGTGACTACGAGCAGTACTTC
CASSQGDSDYEQYF
>TRBJ2-3|TRBV9|TRBD2|-
TGTGCCAGCAGCGGAGCTGATAGCGGGGCCTCCACAGATACGCAGTATTTT
CASSGADSGASTDTQYF
>TRBJ1-2|TRBV28|TRBD1|-
TGTGCCAGCAGTCACCCGGGACAGTCTTTCTATGGCTACACCTTC
CASSHPGQSFYGYTF
>TRBJ2-7|TRBV2|-|-
TGTGCCAGCTCCCGTGGGTGGGAGCAGTACTTC
CASSRGWEQYF
>TRBJ2-6|TRBV4-1|-|-
TGCGCCAGCAGCCAAGACAGGGGTACTGGGGCCAACGTCCTGACTTTC
CASSQDRGTGANVLTF
>TRBJ1-1|TRBV4-1|-|few
TGCGCCAGCAGCCAACCATCTACAGGGAACACTGAAGCTTTCTTT
CASSQPSTGNTEAFF
>TRBJ2-7|TRBV10-3|TRBD2|-
TGTGCCATCAGTACCCCGGGACTAGCGGGTGGGTCCTACGAGCAGTACTTC
CAISTPGLAGGSYEQYF
>TRBJ1-5|TRBV11-2|-|-
TGTGCCAGCAGCCTAGATGGGGGCGCGTCTCAGCCCCAGCATTTT
CASSLDGGASQPQHF
>TRBJ1-2|TRBV5-4|-|-
TGTGCCAGCAGCTTGCCGGGACACAGAACTCGAATCTATGGCTACACCTTC
CASSLPGHRTRIYGYTF
>TRBJ2-7|TRBV2|TRBD1|-
TGTGCCAGCAGTGAAGCCAACAGGGGAACCTACGAGCAGTACTTC
CASSEANRGTYEQYF
>TRBJ1-1|TRBV15|-|-
TGTGCCACCAGCAGAGATCACGGGATATTTGAAGCTTTCTTT
CATSRDHGIFEAFF
>TRBJ1-5|TRBV6-1|-|few
TGTGCCAGCGTGAGCGGGCAATATAGCAATCAGCCCCAGCATTTT
CASVSGQYSNQPQHF
>TRBJ2-7|TRBV29-1|-|-
TGCAGCGTTGTACGGGACACTTCCTACGAGCAGTACTTC
CSVVRDTSYEQYF
>TRBJ1-4|TRBV7-7|TRBD1|few
TGTGCTAGCAGCTCCGACAGGGGACCTAATGAAAAACTGTTTTTT
CASSSDRGPNEKLFF
>TRBJ1-1|TRBV15|TRBD1|-
TGTGCCACCAGCAGAGATTCTGCAGGGGGCGGAGCTTTCTTT
CATSRDSAGGGAFF
>TRBJ2-1|TRBV7-3|-|-
TGTGCCAGCAGCTTAGGGGGGACATATTACAATGAGCAGTTCTTC
CASSLGGTYYNEQFF
>TRBJ2-2|TRBV7-6|TRBD2|-
TGTGCCAGCAGCAGGACTAGCGGGAGGATCGGGGAGCTGTTTTTT
CASSRTSGRIGELFF
>TRBJ2-1|TRBV9|-|-
TGTGCCAGCAGCGCCCCCGGTGGGCTCCACCTTGGCAATGAGCAGTTCTTC
CASSAPGGLHLGNEQFF
>TRBJ2-7|TRBV10-2|-|once
TGCGCCAGCAGTGTCGGGGACCTCTCCTACGAGCAGTACTTC
CASSVGDLSYEQYF
>TRBJ1-1|TRBV10-3|-|few
TGTGCCATCGGGGAATTGCGGGGAGTGAACACTGAAGCTTTCTTT
CAIGELRGVNTEAFF
>TRBJ2-5|TRBV25-1|-|-
TGTGCCAGCAGTGAATTAGGAGGTCCAGAGACCCAGTACTTC
CASSELGGPETQYF
>TRBJ2-2|TRBV9|-|few
TGTGCCAGCAGCGCCCGGACAGACGCGAACACCGGGGAGCTGTTTTTT
CASSARTDANTGELFF
>TRBJ2-7|TRBV30|-|-
TGTGCCTGGAGTGGGTTGGGTTTCAACGAGCAGTACTTC
CAWSGLGFNEQYF
>TRBJ2-2|TRBV6-1|-|-
TGTGCCAGTTACAGGGCGAACACCGGGGAGCTGTTTTTT
CASYRANTGELFF
>TRBJ2-2|TRBV2|-|-
TGTGCCAGCAGTGGGCCTTCAGGGACCAACGGGGAGCTGTTTTTT
CASSGPSGTNGELFF
>TRBJ2-3|TRBV7-9|TRBD2|-
TGTGCCAGCAGCTCCCCCGGGACTAGCGGGAGGGCTGGGGATACGCAGTATTTT
CASSSPGTSGRAGDTQYF
>TRBJ2-7|TRBV27|-|-
TGTGCCAGCAGTTTATCGTCCAGAGAAAGATCCTACGAGCAGTACTTC
CASSLSSRERSYEQYF
>TRBJ2-1|TRBV12-5|TRBD2|few
TGTGCTAGTGGTTTGGGGAGCGGGAGCTCCTACAATGAGCAGTTCTTC
CASGLGSGSSYNEQFF
>TRBJ2-7|TRBV7-6|-|-
TGTGCCAGCAGTCCTAGGGGATACGAGCAGTACTTC
CASSPRGYEQYF
>TRBJ1-1|TRBV28|-|-
TGTGCCAGCAGTTTATTGGGGGAACTGAACACTGAAGCTTTCTTT
CASSLLGELNTEAFF
>TRBJ2-3|TRBV11-2|-|-
TGTGCCAGCAGCCTAGGACCTCCAGATACGCAGTATTTT
CASSLGPPDTQYF
>TRBJ2-5|TRBV5-1|TRBD2|-
TGCGCCAGCAGCTTGGGGCTAGCGGGAGTATTTTCGGAGACCCAGTACTTC
CASSLGLAGVFSETQYF